The 21 T cell receptor beta chains reported below all come from one sample, sequenced in a study of blood T cell repertoires in COVID-19. Repertoires were generated with immunoSEQ multiplex PCR, while TCRdb's copy carries only in-frame clones and drops some. The table has about 310,000 clones, approximately 87% seen once; the top ten hold under 3.5%. Sequencing input: peripheral blood. The receptors come from a woman aged 25-40 years with COVID-19, enrolled during active disease.

This clone ranks as medium-sized. The rearrangement links TRBV27 to TRBJ2-7; tentative D call: TRBD2 (5 bases). The CDR3 is made up of 15 amino acids. Trimming took 2 bases from V and 3 from J, leaving 14 bases between them. Per the germline V gene, CDR1 is MNHEY and CDR2 is SMNVEV (reference sequence). The CDR3 region has the DNA TGTGCCAGCAGTTTAGCTAGCAGACCTCACTACGAGCAGTACTTC. Its protein is CASSLASRPHYEQYF.

This chain uses TRBV27 with TRBJ2-3; 12 positions match TRBD2. The germline CDR1 and CDR2 sequences are MNHEY and SMNVEV (reference sequence). V lost 6 bases and J lost 5; bases outside the gene matches: 6. The CDR3 sequence is 15 residues long. CDR3 DNA sequence: TGTGCCAGCAGATTCGTACTAGCGGGAGGAGATACGCAGTATTTT. It codes for CASRFVLAGGDTQYF.

The chain recombines TRBV5-4 with TRBJ2-1; TRBD1 aligns across 9 bases. The V and J ends lost 7 bases and 2 bases, in that order; junction bases with no gene match: 4. The CDR3 consists of 14 residues. The germline V gene encodes CDR1 SGHNT and CDR2 YYREEE (reference sequence). The CDR3 sequence is CASRGQGPYNEQFF. CDR3 coding DNA: TGTGCCAGCCGGGGACAGGGACCCTACAATGAGCAGTTCTTC. The whole variable domain, filled in from reference TRBV5-4 and TRBJ2-1, reads ETGVTQSPTHLIKTRGQQVTLRCSSQSGHNTVSWYQQALGQGPQFIFQYYREEENGRGNFPPRFSGLQFPNYSSELNVNALELDDSALYLCASRGQGPYNEQFFGPGTRLTVL.

The V call is TRBV10-3, the J call TRBJ2-7; D perhaps matches TRBD1 (8 bases). The V end lost 6 bases, the J end lost 5 bases, and 20 bases lay between the germline ends. Germline V CDR1 and CDR2: ENHRY, SYGVKD. There are 15 residues in the CDR3. The CDR3 loop reads CAIRTGQGGGNEQYF. The CDR3 DNA sequence: TGTGCCATCAGGACCGGACAGGGAGGGGGGAACGAGCAGTACTTC.

V is TRBV12-5 and J is TRBJ2-3; 8 bases fit TRBD2. This CDR3 has 15 residues. J gave up 10 bases and V 6 bases, and 15 bases lay outside the gene matches. Germline lookup yields CDR1 LGHNT and CDR2 FRNRAP. CDR3 in DNA: TGTGCTAGTGGCCCGGCACGGCGGGAGGTATATCCGCAGTATTTT. Residues: CASGPARREVYPQYF. The variable domain in full, completed from reference TRBV12-5 and TRBJ2-3, reads DARVTQTPRHKVTEMGQEVTMRCQPILGHNTVFWYRQTMMQGLELLAYFRNRAPLDDSGMPKDRFSAEMPDATLATLKIQPSEPRDSAVYFCASGPARREVYPQYFGPGTRLTVL.

The table lists this clone with a count of one. The chain links TRBV6-5 to TRBJ2-7; D remains unclear. Germline CDR1 and CDR2: MNHEY and SVGAGI. CDR3 length equals 15 residues. V was shortened by 2 bases and J by 0 bases, with 11 bases between the two germline ends. CDR3 residues: CASSYLPGNSYEQYF. For the CDR3, the DNA is TGTGCCAGCAGTTACCTTCCGGGTAACTCCTACGAGCAGTACTTC.

This clone has just one count. This sequence joins TRBV10-3 and TRBJ1-1, with TRBD1 identical over 10 bases. The V gene's germline CDR1 is ENHRY and CDR2 SYGVKD. CDR3 size: 14 residues. Trimming took 2 bases from V and 3 from J; bases not matched to a gene: 0. This CDR3 reads CAISEGTGDTEAFF. As DNA, the CDR3 is TGTGCCATCAGTGAGGGGACAGGGGACACTGAAGCTTTCTTT.

The genes are TRBV19 and TRBJ2-2; a possible D gene is TRBD1 (7 bases). Trimming removed 7 bases at V and 5 bases at J, with 17 bases between. This CDR3 is 15 amino acids long. CDR1 and CDR2 (germline): LNHDA, SQIVND (reference sequence). Here the CDR3 reads CASTVGAGGTGELFF. The CDR3 nucleotides are TGTGCCAGTACCGTAGGGGCAGGGGGGACCGGGGAGCTGTTTTTT.

The chain joins TRBV24-1 to TRBJ2-7; 10 nucleotides agree with TRBD1. CDR3 length: 20 amino acids. The V and J ends lost 3 bases and 3 bases, in that order; junction bases with no gene match: 19. Looked up from germline, CDR1 is KGHDR and CDR2 is SFDVKD. The DNA of the CDR3 is TGTGCCACCAGTGATGTAAGCCGGGACAGGGGAGATGGGCCTATCTACGAGCAGTACTTC. Its translation: CATSDVSRDRGDGPIYEQYF.

Here the CDR3 reads CASSEGIKGDEQYF. The CDR3 DNA is TGTGCCAGCTCGGAGGGCATCAAAGGGGACGAGCAGTACTTC. The genes are TRBV9 and TRBJ2-7, with a tentative D call TRBD2 (6 bases). This CDR3 comprises 14 residues. Germline V gene lookup returns CDR1 SGDLS and CDR2 YYNGEE. V lost 7 bases to trimming and J lost 5 bases, with 19 bases between them.

The J gene is TRBJ1-3, the V gene TRBV10-3; TRBD1 aligns across 7 bases. Germline lookup yields CDR1 ENHRY and CDR2 SYGVKD. The CDR3 covers 16 residues. V was clipped by 3 bases and J by 0 bases; unmatched bases: 5. The CDR3 DNA is TGTGCCATCAGTGACCCTGGGACAGACTCTGGAAACACCATATATTTT. Protein: CAISDPGTDSGNTIYF.

The chain employs TRBV18 and TRBJ2-7; TRBD1 matches at 7 bases. Per the germline V gene, CDR1 is KGHSH and CDR2 is LQKENI. The CDR3 runs 14 residues. Trimming at V came to 2 bases and at J to 4 bases, leaving 5 bases not matched to a gene. CDR3 amino acids: CASSPNSQGYEQYF. For the CDR3, the DNA is TGTGCCAGCTCACCAAATTCACAGGGGTACGAGCAGTACTTC.

The genes are TRBV6-2 or TRBV6-3 and TRBJ2-7; 12 bases align to TRBD2. Looked up from germline, CDR1 is MNHEY and CDR2 is SVGEGT. The CDR3 runs 15 residues. The ends lost 5 bases at V and 2 bases at J; junction bases unmatched: 4. The CDR3 region has the DNA TGTGCCAGCAGTGGACTAGCGGGATCAACCTACGAGCAGTACTTC. It yields the protein CASSGLAGSTYEQYF.

The genes are TRBV5-1 and TRBJ1-3; 7 positions agree with TRBD1. The length of the CDR3 is 15 residues. Per the germline V gene, CDR1 is SGHRS and CDR2 is YFSETQ. J was trimmed by 4 bases and V by 3 bases; bases with no gene match: 7. This CDR3 is CASSSRTGGGNTIYF. The CDR3 region has the DNA TGCGCCAGCAGCTCAAGGACAGGTGGAGGAAACACCATATATTTT.

The chain joins TRBV30 to TRBJ2-1; 7 nucleotides line up with TRBD1. The germline V gene has CDR1 GTSNPN and CDR2 SVGIG (reference sequence). J lost 0 bases, V lost 3 bases, and 8 bases had no gene match. The CDR3 totals 16 residues. The CDR3 coding sequence is TGTGCCTGGAGCCTACAGGGGATTAGCTCCTACAATGAGCAGTTCTTC. Translated, it gives CAWSLQGISSYNEQFF.

The J gene is TRBJ2-7, the V gene TRBV5-4; TRBD1 agrees at 11 bases. V dropped 0 bases and J dropped 5; count of bases not matched to a gene: 10. The CDR3 has 17 residues. CDR1 and CDR2 from the germline V gene are SGHNT and YYREEE (reference sequence). The CDR3 sequence is CASSLEYRGQGAHEQYF. DNA of the CDR3: TGTGCCAGCAGCTTGGAGTACCGTGGACAGGGGGCCCACGAGCAGTACTTC.

The chain uses TRBV21-1 and TRBJ1-5; the table's TRBD1 call for D was not verified on the DNA. TRBV21-1 is labeled a pseudogene. The CDR3 is 19 residues long. The CDR3 DNA sequence: TGTGCCAGCAGCAGCCCTCCCCCCTACAGGGCTTATAGCAATCAGCCCCAGCATTTT. Its translation: CASSSPPPYRAYSNQPQHF.

The CDR3 DNA follows: TGTGCCACCAGCAATAGCGGGAGGGCCCCCGGGTATGAGCAGTTCTTC. Its translation is CATSNSGRAPGYEQFF. The genes are TRBV15 and TRBJ2-1, with 11 bases aligning to TRBD2. There are 16 residues in the CDR3. The germline V gene encodes CDR1 LNHNV and CDR2 YYDKDF (reference sequence). J lost 8 bases, V lost 4 bases, and 10 bases had no gene match.

J is TRBJ2-7 and V is TRBV5-1; 7 nucleotides agree with TRBD2. Germline V gives CDR1 SGHRS, CDR2 YFSETQ. Trimming removed 2 bases from V and 0 bases from J; junction bases left unmatched: 2. This CDR3 comprises 14 residues. This chain's CDR3 is CASSFSGPSYEQYF. CDR3 sequence (DNA): TGCGCCAGCAGCTTTAGCGGGCCCTCCTACGAGCAGTACTTC.

As regards this clone: Other DNA sequences in this specimen translate into the identical CDR3. This rearrangement joins TRBV2 to TRBJ2-5, with TRBD1 matching over 8 bases. Germline trimming cut 5 bases from V and 2 bases from J; bases unmatched to any gene: 4. CDR1 and CDR2 from the germline V gene are SNHLY and FYNNEI. This CDR3 is 14 amino acids long. DNA for the CDR3: TGTGCCAGCAGTAGAGACAGGGGTCAAGAGACCCAGTACTTC. Translating it yields CASSRDRGQETQYF.

The V and J genes are TRBV2 and TRBJ2-7; the match to TRBD2 covers 9 bases. The CDR3 contains 15 residues. V lost 3 bases to trimming and J lost 1 base; unmatched junction nucleotides: 4. The germline gives CDR1 SNHLY, CDR2 FYNNEI. Here the CDR3 DNA reads TGTGCCAGCAGTGAGATAGCGGGAGATTCCTACGAGCAGTACTTC. It specifies CASSEIAGDSYEQYF.